This T cell receptor beta chain was sequenced during a study of control samples from healthy donors and cancer patients. The CDR3 length is 14 residues. V was shortened by 2 bases and J by 2 bases, with 8 bases between the two germline ends. Germline V CDR1 and CDR2: KGHDR, SFDVKD. The data were produced by immunoSEQ multiplex PCR, yet TCRdb's version contains in-frame clones alone and is incomplete. The sample lists roughly 47,000 clones; roughly 86% were seen once. The specimen was PBMCs. The chain carries TRBV24-1 and TRBJ2-5, with TRBD1 as a possible D gene (6 bases). The clonotype comes from a woman in her sixties with lung cancer. In nucleotides, the CDR3 is TGTGCCACCAGTGATTACAGGGATCAAGAGACCCAGTACTTC. Translation gives CATSDYRDQETQYF.